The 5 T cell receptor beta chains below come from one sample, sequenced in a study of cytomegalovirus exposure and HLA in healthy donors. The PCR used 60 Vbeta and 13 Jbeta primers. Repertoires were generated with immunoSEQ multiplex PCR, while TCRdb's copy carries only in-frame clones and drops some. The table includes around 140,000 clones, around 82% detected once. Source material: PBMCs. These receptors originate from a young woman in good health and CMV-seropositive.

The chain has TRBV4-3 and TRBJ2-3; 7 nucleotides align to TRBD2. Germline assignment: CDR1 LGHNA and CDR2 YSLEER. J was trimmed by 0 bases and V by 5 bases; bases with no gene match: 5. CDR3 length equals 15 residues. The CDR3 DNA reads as TGCGCCAGCAGCGACAGCGGGGCCAGCACAGATACGCAGTATTTT. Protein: CASSDSGASTDTQYF.

The CDR3 reads CASSDNPRDLREKLFF. The DNA of the CDR3 is TGTGCCAGCAGCGATAACCCCAGGGATTTAAGGGAAAAACTGTTTTTT. The chain couples TRBV5-5 to TRBJ1-4; D perhaps matches TRBD1 (5 bases). Between the trimmed V and J ends, which lost 4 bases and 8 bases, there was a span of 21 bases. The germline V gene encodes CDR1 SGHKS and CDR2 YYEKEE (reference sequence). This CDR3 is built from 16 residues. Drawing the rest from reference TRBV5-5 and TRBJ1-4, the complete variable domain is DAGVTQSPTHLIKTRGQQVTLRCSPISGHKSVSWYQQVLGQGPQFIFQYYEKEERGRGNFPDRFSARQFPNYSSELNVNALLLGDSALYLCASSDNPRDLREKLFFGSGTQLSVL.

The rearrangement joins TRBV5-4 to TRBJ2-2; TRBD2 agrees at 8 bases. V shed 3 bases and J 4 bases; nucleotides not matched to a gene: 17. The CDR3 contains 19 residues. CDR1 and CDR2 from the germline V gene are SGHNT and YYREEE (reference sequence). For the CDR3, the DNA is TGTGCCAGCAGCTCTGGCAGGGATACCGGACTAGCAGCCACCGGGGAGCTGTTTTTT. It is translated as CASSSGRDTGLAATGELFF.

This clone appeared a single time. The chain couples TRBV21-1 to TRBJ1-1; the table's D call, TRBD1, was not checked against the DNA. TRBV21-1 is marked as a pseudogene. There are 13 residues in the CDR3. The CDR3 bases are TGTGCCGGTCTACAGGGGAGGTGGACTGAAGCTTTCTTT. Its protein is CAGLQGRWTEAFF.

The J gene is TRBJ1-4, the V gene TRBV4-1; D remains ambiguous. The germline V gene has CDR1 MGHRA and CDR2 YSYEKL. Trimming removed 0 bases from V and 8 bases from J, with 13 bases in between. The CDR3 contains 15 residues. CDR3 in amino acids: CASSQEGGIGEKLFF. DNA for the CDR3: TGCGCCAGCAGCCAAGAGGGCGGGATCGGAGAAAAACTGTTTTTT.